This TCR beta chain appears in the sequencing data of a study of blood T cell repertoires in COVID-19. Study-level information: The United States, Italy and Spain provided the acute and convalescent COVID-19 samples.

Assay: immunoSEQ multiplex PCR; the TCRdb copy retains only in-frame clones and omits some. Among around 250,000 clones listed, roughly 86% were seen once. Germline V CDR1 and CDR2: SGDLS, YYNGEE. The CDR3 consists of 15 residues. Trimming left V 5 bases short and J 0 bases short, with 12 bases between. The gene calls are TRBV9 and TRBJ2-1; a possible D gene is TRBD1 (6 bases). This TCR came from a man older than 75 with acute or convalescent COVID-19. Specimen: peripheral blood. The DNA of the CDR3 is TGTGCCAGCAGTACCTTAGGGGGCTCCTACAATGAGCAGTTCTTC. Encoded protein: CASSTLGGSYNEQFF.